Listed below are T cell receptor beta chains from one sample, sequenced in a study of blood T cell repertoires in COVID-19. Using immunoSEQ multiplex PCR, the repertoire was profiled, and TCRdb retains in-frame clones only, with some absent. The table lists roughly 370,000 clones, approximately 87% of them singletons, with approximately 9.3% in the top ten. The sample consisted of PBMCs or T cells enriched from blood (not recorded which). All receptors derive from a woman in her fifties or sixties who had recovered from COVID-19. CDR3s include the opening cysteine and the closing phenylalanine or tryptophan. The order of the fields is V gene, J gene, D gene, clone size, CDR3 DNA, CDR3 protein. A D gene is named only where the DNA matches it firmly. The size field is filled for only some rows; it gives once, few, many or a size class.

V: TRBV29-1; J: TRBJ2-3; D: TRBD2; size: -; DNA: TGCAGCGTAGGAGCGGGGGGGCCGACAGATACGCAGTATTTT; CDR3: CSVGAGGPTDTQYF
V: TRBV6-5; J: TRBJ1-2; D: -; size: -; DNA: TGTGCCAGCAGTAAACCCCTCGGGTCCAACTATGGCTACACCTTC; CDR3: CASSKPLGSNYGYTF
V: TRBV5-4; J: TRBJ1-2; D: -; size: -; DNA: TGTGCCAGCAGCCTTTTTGAGGCTAACTATGGCTACACCTTC; CDR3: CASSLFEANYGYTF
V: TRBV7-2; J: TRBJ1-1; D: -; size: -; DNA: TGTGCCAGCAGCTCGGACGGGGGGGGCCTTGAAGCTTTCTTT; CDR3: CASSSDGGGLEAFF
V: TRBV24-1; J: TRBJ2-2; D: TRBD1; size: -; DNA: TGTGCCACCAGTGATTTGAAGGGGGCGTTGACCGGGGAGCTGTTTTTT; CDR3: CATSDLKGALTGELFF
V: TRBV2; J: TRBJ1-4; D: TRBD1; size: once; DNA: TGTGCCAGCAGTCTGGACAGGGCGAAGGTCGGCGAAAAACTGTTTTTT; CDR3: CASSLDRAKVGEKLFF
V: TRBV12-3/TRBV12-4; J: TRBJ1-4; D: -; size: -; DNA: TGTGCCAGCACTTCCCATGAAAAACTGTTTTTT; CDR3: CASTSHEKLFF
V: TRBV13; J: TRBJ1-5; D: -; size: -; DNA: TGTGCCAGCAGCTTCAGGGGTTACGGCAATCAGCCCCAGCATTTT; CDR3: CASSFRGYGNQPQHF
V: TRBV5-5; J: TRBJ2-5; D: TRBD1; size: -; DNA: TGTGCCAGCAGCGCTGCCACAGGGGCTGAGACCCAGTACTTC; CDR3: CASSAATGAETQYF
V: TRBV7-9; J: TRBJ2-1; D: TRBD1; size: -; DNA: TGTGCCAGCAGCGTAAACATTATGGGACAGGGGGTGTCCTACAATGAGCAGTTCTTC; CDR3: CASSVNIMGQGVSYNEQFF
V: TRBV7-2; J: TRBJ1-6; D: -; size: -; DNA: TGTGCCAGCAGCTCCGAGGGGGGGGCGAGGTCACCCCTCCACTTT; CDR3: CASSSEGGARSPLHF
V: TRBV2; J: TRBJ1-2; D: -; size: -; DNA: TGTGCCAGCAGCCCCTCCGAGAACTATGGCTACACCTTC; CDR3: CASSPSENYGYTF
V: TRBV28; J: TRBJ1-2; D: TRBD1; size: -; DNA: TGTGCCAGCAGTTTTAACGGACAGGGGGCCGGCTATGGCTACACCTTC; CDR3: CASSFNGQGAGYGYTF
V: TRBV15; J: TRBJ2-1; D: -; size: -; DNA: TGTGCCACCAGCAAGGTTTTAGGGAGAAACAATGAGCAGTTCTTC; CDR3: CATSKVLGRNNEQFF
V: TRBV4-1; J: TRBJ2-2; D: -; size: -; DNA: TGCGCCAGCAGCGTACAGCGGGCGAACACCGGGGAGCTGTTTTTT; CDR3: CASSVQRANTGELFF
V: TRBV20-1; J: TRBJ2-5; D: -; size: once; DNA: TGCAGTTACAACGTCCAAGAGACCCAGTACTTC; CDR3: CSYNVQETQYF
V: TRBV27; J: TRBJ2-7; D: -; size: -; DNA: TGTGCCAGCAGGCCTCTCGGGGTTGCCTACGAGCAGTACTTC; CDR3: CASRPLGVAYEQYF
V: TRBV5-1; J: TRBJ2-7; D: TRBD1; size: -; DNA: TGCGCCAGCAGCTCCAGAGGACAGGGGGCGTACGAGCAGTACTTC; CDR3: CASSSRGQGAYEQYF
V: TRBV28; J: TRBJ1-6; D: -; size: -; DNA: TGTGCCAGCACCGCCCCAGTGGGCTCACCCCTCCACTTT; CDR3: CASTAPVGSPLHF
V: TRBV30; J: TRBJ1-5; D: TRBD1; size: -; DNA: TGTGCCTGGAGTTTACAGGGGAATCAGCCCCAGCATTTT; CDR3: CAWSLQGNQPQHF
V: TRBV5-1; J: TRBJ2-7; D: -; size: once; DNA: TGCGCCAGCAGCTTGGAGGCAGGGACCTACGAGCAGTACTTC; CDR3: CASSLEAGTYEQYF
V: TRBV19; J: TRBJ2-5; D: TRBD2; size: -; DNA: TGTGCCAGTAGTCCGGGGACTAGCGGGGGGCCGCTCCAGGAGACCCAGTACTTC; CDR3: CASSPGTSGGPLQETQYF
V: TRBV5-1; J: TRBJ1-4; D: -; size: once; DNA: TGCGCCAGCAGCACCGGAGCAACTAATGAAAAACTGTTTTTT; CDR3: CASSTGATNEKLFF
V: TRBV4-1; J: TRBJ1-2; D: TRBD1; size: -; DNA: TGCGCCAGCAGTCCTGCTCCGACAGGGACCAACTATGGCTACACCTTC; CDR3: CASSPAPTGTNYGYTF
V: TRBV27; J: TRBJ2-1; D: -; size: -; DNA: TGTGCCAGCAGTGCTGCGGGGTACTCCTACAATGAGCAGTTCTTC; CDR3: CASSAAGYSYNEQFF
V: TRBV7-8; J: TRBJ1-4; D: TRBD1; size: -; DNA: TGTGCCAGCAGCGAACAGGGGTCCCTTAGAGAAAAACTGTTTTTT; CDR3: CASSEQGSLREKLFF
V: TRBV5-5; J: TRBJ2-3; D: -; size: -; DNA: TGTGCCAGCAGCTCGACAGCTGCAGATACGCAGTATTTT; CDR3: CASSSTAADTQYF
V: TRBV6-6; J: TRBJ2-3; D: -; size: -; DNA: TGTGCCAGCAGTTACAGGGGTACAGATACGCAGTATTTT; CDR3: CASSYRGTDTQYF
V: TRBV19; J: TRBJ1-5; D: -; size: few; DNA: TGTGCCAGTAGTATCTCGTCCGGGTTCTGGAGCAATCAGCCCCAGCATTTT; CDR3: CASSISSGFWSNQPQHF
V: TRBV3-1/TRBV3-2; J: TRBJ1-2; D: -; size: -; DNA: TGTGCCAGCAGCCAAGTCGGTCCGTCAATCGACTATGGCTACACCTTC; CDR3: CASSQVGPSIDYGYTF
V: TRBV4-1; J: TRBJ1-4; D: TRBD1; size: -; DNA: TGCGCCAGCAGCCACCTGACAGGGGTGGGTGAAAAACTGTTTTTT; CDR3: CASSHLTGVGEKLFF
V: TRBV29-1; J: TRBJ1-1; D: -; size: -; DNA: TGCAGCGCACTTGAATCATGGACTGAAGCTTTCTTT; CDR3: CSALESWTEAFF
V: TRBV19; J: TRBJ1-6; D: TRBD1; size: once; DNA: TGTGCCAGTAGTATCCAAGGGGGCACATGGTCACCCCTCCACTTT; CDR3: CASSIQGGTWSPLHF
V: TRBV12-3/TRBV12-4; J: TRBJ1-6; D: -; size: -; DNA: TGTGCCAGCAGTTTCTCCCCCCCGGGGTGGCTCCACTTT; CDR3: CASSFSPPGWLHF
V: TRBV7-9; J: TRBJ2-2; D: -; size: -; DNA: TGTGCCAGCAGCGGACGAGTGGGGGGGCACAGCACCGGGGAGCTGTTTTTT; CDR3: CASSGRVGGHSTGELFF
V: TRBV30; J: TRBJ1-2; D: -; size: -; DNA: TGTGCCTGGAGTCGGGGAGGGGGTTCTGGCTACACCTTC; CDR3: CAWSRGGGSGYTF
V: TRBV11-2; J: TRBJ2-1; D: -; size: -; DNA: TGTGCCAGCAGCTTTTTTCAGGCCAGTGAGCAGTTCTTC; CDR3: CASSFFQASEQFF
V: TRBV10-3; J: TRBJ1-5; D: -; size: -; DNA: TGTGCCATCAGTGATGGGCAGGGTGATCAGCCCCAGCATTTT; CDR3: CAISDGQGDQPQHF
V: TRBV7-2; J: TRBJ2-5; D: -; size: -; DNA: TGTGCCAGCAGCTTAGATTGGATCTCGGGAGAGACCCAGTACTTC; CDR3: CASSLDWISGETQYF
V: TRBV4-3; J: TRBJ1-6; D: -; size: once; DNA: TGCGCCAGCAGCCAAGATCCCCTGACAGGAAGATATAATTCACCCCTCCACTTT; CDR3: CASSQDPLTGRYNSPLHF
V: TRBV7-2; J: TRBJ2-4; D: -; size: -; DNA: TGTGCCAGCAGCTTAGCGAGCCAACTAGCCAAAAACATTCAGTACTTC; CDR3: CASSLASQLAKNIQYF
V: TRBV15; J: TRBJ2-2; D: -; size: once; DNA: TGTGCCACCAGCAGAGCCGGAAGGGGTAACACCGGGGAGCTGTTTTTT; CDR3: CATSRAGRGNTGELFF
V: TRBV18; J: TRBJ2-1; D: -; size: -; DNA: TGTGCCAGCTCACCTCAGGGGCGAGGGGCTCCGAATGAGCAGTTCTTC; CDR3: CASSPQGRGAPNEQFF